Detailed here is one T cell receptor (beta chain). No antigen is known for it. There are no base qualities to consult, and no much larger clone falls within one base. The data were obtained in a study of radiotherapy plus CTLA-4 blockade in lung cancer (dated by TCRdb to 2016 to 2019). Describing the broader study: Among the enrolled patients, around 17% had an objective response, and about 29% reached disease control. Here is what the overall study found, with its caveats: After treatment with radiotherapy and ipilimumab, TCR clones that came from tumors expanded in the peripheral blood. Increased serum interferon-beta after radiation, together with early dynamic changes in blood T cell clones, were reported to be the strongest predictors of response.

The study tested focal radiation therapy combined with CTLA-4 blockade (ipilimumab) in patients with chemo-refractory metastatic non-small-cell lung cancer. The library was made by the immunoSEQ multiplex PCR assay. TCRdb retrieved this table from immuneACCESS and kept in-frame rearrangements only. Not all clones are present; in checked studies, unresolved V genes account for under half, and no reason is known for the remainder. Recorded for this sample are 30,000 to 50,000 clones; nearly 80% of them occurred a single time. 23% of the sample is held by the ten biggest clonotypes. The germline V and J ends show losses of 6 bases and 5 bases respectively, and no gene match explains 4 bases of the junction. Its CDR3 holds 14 amino acids, cysteine through phenylalanine. Only CDR3 DNA remains: 42 bases, in frame from the first base. CDR1 and CDR2, looked up from the germline V gene, are SGHVS and FQNEAQ.

The chain is made from TRBV7-8 and TRBJ2-5; a stretch of 12 junction bases matches TRBD1. This specimen consisted of peripheral blood, obtained from a patient treated with radiotherapy plus ipilimumab. The sequence came from a human donor with non-small cell lung cancer that progressed on radiotherapy plus ipilimumab. The CDR3 reads CASSPGQGAETQYF. The nucleotides read TGTGCCAGCAGTCCGGGACAGGGGGCGGAGACCCAGTACTTC.